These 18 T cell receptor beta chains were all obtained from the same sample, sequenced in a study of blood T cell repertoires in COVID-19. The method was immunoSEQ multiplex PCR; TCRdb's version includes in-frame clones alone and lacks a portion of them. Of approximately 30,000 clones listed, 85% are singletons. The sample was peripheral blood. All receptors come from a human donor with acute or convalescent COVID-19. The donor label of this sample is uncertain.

The CDR3 sequence is CASSFGHNYGYTF. CDR3 nucleotides: TGTGCCAGCAGTTTTGGGCATAACTATGGCTACACCTTC. The chain joins TRBV28 to TRBJ1-2; no clear D. V lost 3 bases and J lost 1, with 6 bases in between. This CDR3 has 13 residues. Germline CDR1 MDHEN, CDR2 SYDVKM.

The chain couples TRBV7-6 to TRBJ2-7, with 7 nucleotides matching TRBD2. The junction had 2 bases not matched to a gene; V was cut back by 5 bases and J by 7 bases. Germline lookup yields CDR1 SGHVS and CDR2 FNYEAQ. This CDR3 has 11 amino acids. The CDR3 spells CASSNGGEQYF. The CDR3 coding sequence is TGTGCCAGCAGCAACGGGGGGGAGCAGTACTTC.

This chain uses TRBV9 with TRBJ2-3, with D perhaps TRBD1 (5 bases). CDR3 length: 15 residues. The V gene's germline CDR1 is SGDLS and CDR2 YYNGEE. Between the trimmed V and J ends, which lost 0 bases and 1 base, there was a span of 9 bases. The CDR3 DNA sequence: TGTGCCAGCAGCGTAGAAGTGGGGCGCACAGATACGCAGTATTTT. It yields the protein CASSVEVGRTDTQYF.

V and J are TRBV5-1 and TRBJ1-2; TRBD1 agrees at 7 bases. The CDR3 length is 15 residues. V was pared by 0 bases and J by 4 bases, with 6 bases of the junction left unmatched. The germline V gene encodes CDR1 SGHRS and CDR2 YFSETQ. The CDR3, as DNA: TGCGCCAGCAGCTTGGAGACAGGGAGAGGCTATGGCTACACCTTC. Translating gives CASSLETGRGYGYTF.

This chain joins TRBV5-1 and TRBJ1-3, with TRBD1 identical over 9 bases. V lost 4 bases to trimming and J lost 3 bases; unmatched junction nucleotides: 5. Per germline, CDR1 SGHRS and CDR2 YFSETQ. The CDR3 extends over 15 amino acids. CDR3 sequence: CASSAQTGGGNTIYF. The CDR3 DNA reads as TGCGCCAGCAGCGCGCAGACAGGGGGTGGAAACACCATATATTTT.

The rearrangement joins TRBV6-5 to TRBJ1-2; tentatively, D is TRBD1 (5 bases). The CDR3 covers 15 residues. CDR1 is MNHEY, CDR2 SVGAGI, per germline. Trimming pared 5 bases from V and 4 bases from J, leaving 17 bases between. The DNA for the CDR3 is TGTGCCAGCAGTCCGGGGGGTGACAGCGTCTATGGCTACACCTTC. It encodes CASSPGGDSVYGYTF.

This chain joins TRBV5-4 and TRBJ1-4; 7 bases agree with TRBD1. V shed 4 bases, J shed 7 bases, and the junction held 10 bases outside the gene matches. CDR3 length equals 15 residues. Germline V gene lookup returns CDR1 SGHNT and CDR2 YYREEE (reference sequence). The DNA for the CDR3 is TGTGCCAGCAGCGTCCGAGGGGGCGCGGGTGAAAAACTGTTTTTT. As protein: CASSVRGGAGEKLFF.

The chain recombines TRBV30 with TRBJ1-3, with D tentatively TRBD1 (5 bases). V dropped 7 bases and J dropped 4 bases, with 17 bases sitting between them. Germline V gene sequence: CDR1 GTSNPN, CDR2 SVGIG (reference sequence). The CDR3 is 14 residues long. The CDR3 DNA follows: TGTGCCTACGGCGGACACATTAACGGAAACACCATATATTTT. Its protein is CAYGGHINGNTIYF. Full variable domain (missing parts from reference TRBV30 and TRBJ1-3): SQTIHQWPATLVQPVGSPLSLECTVEGTSNPNLYWYRQAAGRGLQLLFYSVGIGQISSEVPQNLSASRPQDRQFILSSKKLLLSDSGFYLCAYGGHINGNTIYFGEGSWLTVV.

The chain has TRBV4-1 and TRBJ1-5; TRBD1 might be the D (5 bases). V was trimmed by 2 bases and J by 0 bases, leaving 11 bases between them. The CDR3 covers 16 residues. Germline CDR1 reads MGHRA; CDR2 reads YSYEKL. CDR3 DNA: TGCGCCAGCAGCCAACACCCGGGGGATAGCAATCAGCCCCAGCATTTT. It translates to CASSQHPGDSNQPQHF.

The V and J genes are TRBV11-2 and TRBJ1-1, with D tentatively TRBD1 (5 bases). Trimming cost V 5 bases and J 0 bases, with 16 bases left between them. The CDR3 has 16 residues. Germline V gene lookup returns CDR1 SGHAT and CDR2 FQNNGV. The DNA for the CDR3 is TGTGCCAGCAGCCCCAGGGTGGCAGGGTTGAACACTGAAGCTTTCTTT. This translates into CASSPRVAGLNTEAFF.

CDR3 coding DNA: TGTGCCAGCAGGATTCAGGAGGGGCCATACTATGGCTACACCTTC. Translating it yields CASRIQEGPYYGYTF. The rearrangement joins TRBV6-5 to TRBJ1-2, with D possibly being TRBD1 (5 bases). This CDR3 spans 15 amino acids. The germline gives CDR1 MNHEY, CDR2 SVGAGI. V lost 6 bases to trimming and J lost 3 bases, with 17 bases between them.

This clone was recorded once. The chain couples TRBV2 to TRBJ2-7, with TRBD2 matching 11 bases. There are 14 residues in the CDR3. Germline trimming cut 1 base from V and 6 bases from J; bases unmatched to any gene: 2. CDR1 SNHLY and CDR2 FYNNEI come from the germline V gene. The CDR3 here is CASSEVLAGGEQYF. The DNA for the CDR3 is TGTGCCAGCAGTGAAGTTCTAGCGGGAGGCGAGCAGTACTTC.

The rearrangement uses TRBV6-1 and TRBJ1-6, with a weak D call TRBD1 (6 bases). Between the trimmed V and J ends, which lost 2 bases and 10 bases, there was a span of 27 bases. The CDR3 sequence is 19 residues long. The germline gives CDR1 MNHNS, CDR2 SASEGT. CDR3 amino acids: CASSEFSGTSSILRSPLHF. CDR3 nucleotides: TGTGCCAGCAGTGAATTTAGTGGGACATCGTCGATCCTCAGGTCACCCCTCCACTTT.

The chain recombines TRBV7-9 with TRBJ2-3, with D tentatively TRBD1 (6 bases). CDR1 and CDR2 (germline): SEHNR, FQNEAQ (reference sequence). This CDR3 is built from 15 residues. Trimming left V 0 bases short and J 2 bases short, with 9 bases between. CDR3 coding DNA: TGTGCCAGCAGCTTAGCGCGGACAGCCACAGATACGCAGTATTTT. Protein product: CASSLARTATDTQYF.

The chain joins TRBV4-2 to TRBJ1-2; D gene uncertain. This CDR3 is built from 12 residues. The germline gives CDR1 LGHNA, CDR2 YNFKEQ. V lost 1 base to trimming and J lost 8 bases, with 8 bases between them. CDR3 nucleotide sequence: TGTGCCAGCAGCCAAGGTCTCTACGGCTACACCTTC. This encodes CASSQGLYGYTF.

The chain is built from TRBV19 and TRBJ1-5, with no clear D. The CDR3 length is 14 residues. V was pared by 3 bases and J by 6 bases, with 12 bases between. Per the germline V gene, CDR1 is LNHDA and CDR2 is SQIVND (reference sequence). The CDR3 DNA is TGTGCCAGTAGTATTCTCAAGCTAACTCAGCCCCAGCATTTT. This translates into CASSILKLTQPQHF.

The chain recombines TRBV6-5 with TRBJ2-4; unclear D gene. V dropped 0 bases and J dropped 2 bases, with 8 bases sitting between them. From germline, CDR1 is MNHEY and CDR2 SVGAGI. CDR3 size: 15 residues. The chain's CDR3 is CASSYSVTSKNIQYF. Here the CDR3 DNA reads TGTGCCAGCAGTTACTCGGTAACTTCCAAAAACATTCAGTACTTC.

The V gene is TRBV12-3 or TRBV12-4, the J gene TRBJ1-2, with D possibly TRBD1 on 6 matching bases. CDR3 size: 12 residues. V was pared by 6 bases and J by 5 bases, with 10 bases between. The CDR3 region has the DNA TGTGCCAGCAGCCTTGGACAGTATGGCTACACCTTC. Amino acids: CASSLGQYGYTF.